Detailed here is one T cell receptor beta chain. What it binds is not known. This specimen comes from a study of CD8+CD57+ T cells in acquired aplastic anemia. Whole-study context: Sorted CD4+ and CD8+ cells gave a mean 3.2 ug DNA, range 0.2 to 27.4 ug. Study results and limitations: Patients and controls shared 25 to 35 CD8+ CDR3 sequences, highly expressed in patients.

The V and J ends lost 4 bases and 0 bases, in that order; junction bases with no gene match: 5. The CDR3 totals 15 residues. Germline values: CDR1 MGHRA, CDR2 YSYEKL. Template material for TCR beta VDJ and CDR3 profiling consisted of genomic DNA. TCRdb recomputed calls from the reads with MiXCR, one row per CDR3 protein. This table holds a few hundred thousand distinct CDR3 sequences, approximately 35% found once. V usage is TRBV4-1 and J usage is TRBJ2-5, with TRBD1 identical over 7 bases. The TCR sequence derives from a human donor in good health, serving as a control. The sequencing input was sorted CD4+, CD8+, or CD8+CD57+ T cells (not recorded which) from PBMCs. CDR3 residues: CASSPGDSDQETQYF. DNA of the CDR3: TGCGCCAGCAGCCCAGGGGACAGTGACCAAGAGACCCAGTACTTC.